Presented here are 2 T cell receptor beta chains from one specimen sequenced in a study of T-cell reconstitution after alpha-beta-depleted transplantation in children. Unique molecular identifiers were used to barcode this TCRbeta library. TCRdb reprocessed the PCR reads with MiXCR, giving one entry per CDR3 protein. The data show a few hundred thousand distinct CDR3 sequences, with around a tenth seen just once and less than 2.5% held by the top ten. The sequenced sample was PBMCs from the stem cell graft donor, obtained from the stem cell graft. The receptor set was obtained from a human donor who donated a stem cell graft to a child with acute lymphoblastic leukemia.

This clonotype was counted ten times or more. The V gene is TRBV20-1, the J gene TRBJ2-4, with D maybe TRBD2 (6 bases). V lost 1 base to trimming and J lost 4 bases, with 11 bases between them. CDR1 is DFQATT and CDR2 is SNEGSKA in the germline V gene (reference sequence). There are 14 residues in the CDR3. Here the CDR3 DNA reads TGCAGTGCTAGAGTCCGGGACTCGAAAAACATTCAGTACTTC. This translates into CSARVRDSKNIQYF.

The J gene is TRBJ2-4, the V gene TRBV12-3 or TRBV12-4; no clear D. The CDR3 loop spans 14 amino acids. V was clipped by 4 bases and J by 7 bases, with 14 bases between them. The DNA of the CDR3 is TGTGCCAGCAGTTCCGGGCTATGGGGTAACATTCAGTACTTC. Translated: CASSSGLWGNIQYF.